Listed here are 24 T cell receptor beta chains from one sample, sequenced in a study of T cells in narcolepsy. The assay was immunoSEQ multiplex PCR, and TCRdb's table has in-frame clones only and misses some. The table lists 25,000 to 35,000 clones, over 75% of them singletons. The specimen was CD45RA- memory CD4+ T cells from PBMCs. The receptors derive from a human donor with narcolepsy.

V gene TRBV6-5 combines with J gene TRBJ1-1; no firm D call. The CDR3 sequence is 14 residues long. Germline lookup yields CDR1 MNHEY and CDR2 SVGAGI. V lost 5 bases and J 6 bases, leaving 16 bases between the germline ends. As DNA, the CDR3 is TGTGCCAGCAGTGGCCGGGCCGCCGGACCTGAAGCTTTCTTT. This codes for CASSGRAAGPEAFF.

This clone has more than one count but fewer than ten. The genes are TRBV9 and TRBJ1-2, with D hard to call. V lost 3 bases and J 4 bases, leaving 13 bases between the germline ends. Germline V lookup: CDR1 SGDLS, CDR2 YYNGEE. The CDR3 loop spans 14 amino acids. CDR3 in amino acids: CASSEGSLGYGYTF. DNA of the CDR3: TGTGCCAGCAGCGAAGGGTCCCTGGGCTATGGCTACACCTTC. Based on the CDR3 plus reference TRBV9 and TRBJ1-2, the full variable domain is DSGVTQTPKHLITATGQRVTLRCSPRSGDLSVYWYQQSLDQGLQFLIQYYNGEERAKGNILERFSAQQFPDLHSELNLSSLELGDSALYFCASSEGSLGYGYTFGSGTRLTVV.

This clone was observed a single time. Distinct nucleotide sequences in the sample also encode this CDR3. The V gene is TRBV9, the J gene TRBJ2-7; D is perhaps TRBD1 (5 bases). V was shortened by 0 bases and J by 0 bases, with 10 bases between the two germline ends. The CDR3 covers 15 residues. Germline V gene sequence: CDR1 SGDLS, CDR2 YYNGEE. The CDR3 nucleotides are TGTGCCAGCAGCGTAGCTACAGGTGCCTCCTACGAGCAGTACTTC. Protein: CASSVATGASYEQYF.

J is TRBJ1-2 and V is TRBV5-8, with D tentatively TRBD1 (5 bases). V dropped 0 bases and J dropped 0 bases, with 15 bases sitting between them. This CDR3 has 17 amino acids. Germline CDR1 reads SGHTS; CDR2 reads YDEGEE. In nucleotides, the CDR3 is TGTGCCAGCAGCTTGGCCGCAGGGCTCTCAGCTAACTATGGCTACACCTTC. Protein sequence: CASSLAAGLSANYGYTF.

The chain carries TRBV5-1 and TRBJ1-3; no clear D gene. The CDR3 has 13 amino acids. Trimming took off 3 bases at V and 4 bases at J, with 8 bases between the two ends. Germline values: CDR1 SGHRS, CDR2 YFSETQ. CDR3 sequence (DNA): TGCGCCAGCAGCTCCCCCCCCGGAAACACCATATATTTT. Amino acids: CASSSPPGNTIYF.

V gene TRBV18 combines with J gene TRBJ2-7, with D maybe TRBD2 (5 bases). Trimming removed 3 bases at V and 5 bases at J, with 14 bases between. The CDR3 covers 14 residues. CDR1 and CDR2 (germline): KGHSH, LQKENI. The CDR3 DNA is TGTGCCAGCTCACCGATCGGGGTAAATGACGAGCAGTACTTC. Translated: CASSPIGVNDEQYF.

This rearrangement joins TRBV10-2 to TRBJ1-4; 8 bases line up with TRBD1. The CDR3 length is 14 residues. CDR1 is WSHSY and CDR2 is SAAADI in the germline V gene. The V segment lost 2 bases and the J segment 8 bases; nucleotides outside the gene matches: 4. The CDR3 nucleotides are TGCGCCAGCAGTGAGCAGGGGGCTCGGGAAAAACTGTTTTTT. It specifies CASSEQGAREKLFF.

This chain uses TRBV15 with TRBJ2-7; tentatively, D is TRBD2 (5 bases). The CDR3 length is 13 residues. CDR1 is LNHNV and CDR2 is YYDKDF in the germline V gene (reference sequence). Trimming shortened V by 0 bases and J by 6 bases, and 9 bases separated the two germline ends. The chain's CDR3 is CATSRDPAGEQYF. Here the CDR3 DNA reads TGTGCCACCAGCAGAGATCCGGCGGGCGAGCAGTACTTC.

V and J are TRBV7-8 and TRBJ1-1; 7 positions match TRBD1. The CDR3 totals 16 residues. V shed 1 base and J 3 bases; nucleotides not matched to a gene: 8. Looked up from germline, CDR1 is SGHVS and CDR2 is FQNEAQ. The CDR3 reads CASSLDDRVVYTEAFF. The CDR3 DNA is TGTGCCAGCAGCTTAGATGACAGGGTGGTTTACACTGAAGCTTTCTTT.

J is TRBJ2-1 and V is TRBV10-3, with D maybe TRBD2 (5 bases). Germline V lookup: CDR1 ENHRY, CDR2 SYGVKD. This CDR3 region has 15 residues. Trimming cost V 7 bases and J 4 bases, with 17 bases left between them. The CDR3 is CAIKAGGPRYNEQFF. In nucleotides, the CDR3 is TGTGCCATCAAAGCAGGCGGGCCCAGATACAATGAGCAGTTCTTC.

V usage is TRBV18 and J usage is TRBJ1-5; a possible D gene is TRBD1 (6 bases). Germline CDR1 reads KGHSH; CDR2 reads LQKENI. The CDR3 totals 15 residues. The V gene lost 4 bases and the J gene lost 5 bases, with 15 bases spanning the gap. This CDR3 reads CASSLARQDHQPQHF. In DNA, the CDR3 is TGTGCCAGCTCACTAGCACGACAGGATCATCAGCCCCAGCATTTT. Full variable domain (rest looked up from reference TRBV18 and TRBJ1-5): NAGVMQNPRHLVRRRGQEARLRCSPMKGHSHVYWYRQLPEEGLKFMVYLQKENIIDESGMPKERFSAEFPKEGPSILRIQQVVRGDSAAYFCASSLARQDHQPQHFGDGTRLSIL.

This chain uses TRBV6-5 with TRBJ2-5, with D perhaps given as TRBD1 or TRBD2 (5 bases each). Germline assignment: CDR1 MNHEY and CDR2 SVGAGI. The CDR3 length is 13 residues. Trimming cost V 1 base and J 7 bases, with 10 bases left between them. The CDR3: CASSYWDLGTQYF. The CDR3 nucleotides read TGTGCCAGCAGTTACTGGGACCTCGGGACCCAGTACTTC.

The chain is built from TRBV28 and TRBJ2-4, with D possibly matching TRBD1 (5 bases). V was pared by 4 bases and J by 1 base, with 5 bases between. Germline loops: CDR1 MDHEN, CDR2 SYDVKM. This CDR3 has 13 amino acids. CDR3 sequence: CASSSGAKNIQYF. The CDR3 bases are TGTGCCAGCAGTTCAGGGGCCAAAAACATTCAGTACTTC.

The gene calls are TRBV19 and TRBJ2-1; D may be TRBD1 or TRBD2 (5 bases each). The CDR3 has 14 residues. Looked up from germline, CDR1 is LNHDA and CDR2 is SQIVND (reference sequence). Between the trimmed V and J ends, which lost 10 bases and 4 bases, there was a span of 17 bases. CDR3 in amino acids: CATSGGAPYNEQFF. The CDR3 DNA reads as TGTGCCACCTCTGGGGGTGCCCCTTACAATGAGCAGTTCTTC.

The CDR3 DNA sequence: TGTGCCAGCAGACGAACGGGCCTTAAGTTTTCAACTAATGAAAAACTGTTTTTT. This translates into CASRRTGLKFSTNEKLFF. The chain joins TRBV2 to TRBJ1-4; no definite D call. This CDR3 is 18 amino acids long. CDR1 and CDR2 (germline): SNHLY, FYNNEI. The V and J ends lost 6 bases and 0 bases respectively, with 20 bases between them.

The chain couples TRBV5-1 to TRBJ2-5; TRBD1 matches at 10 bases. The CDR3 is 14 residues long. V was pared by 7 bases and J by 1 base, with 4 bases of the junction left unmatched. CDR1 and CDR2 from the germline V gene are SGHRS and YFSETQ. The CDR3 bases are TGCGCCAGCTACCGGGACAGGGGCCAAGAGACCCAGTACTTC. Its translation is CASYRDRGQETQYF. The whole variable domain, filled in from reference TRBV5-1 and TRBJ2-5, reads KAGVTQTPRYLIKTRGQQVTLSCSPISGHRSVSWYQQTPGQGLQFLFEYFSETQRNKGNFPGRFSGRQFSNSRSEMNVSTLELGDSALYLCASYRDRGQETQYFGPGTRLLVL.

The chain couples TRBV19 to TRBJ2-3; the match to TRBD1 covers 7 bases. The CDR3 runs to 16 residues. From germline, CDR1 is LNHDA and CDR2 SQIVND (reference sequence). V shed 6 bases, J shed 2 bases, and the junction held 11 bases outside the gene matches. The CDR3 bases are TGTGCCAGTAGCGTTAGTAGGGGGCTTTTCACAGATACGCAGTATTTT. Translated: CASSVSRGLFTDTQYF. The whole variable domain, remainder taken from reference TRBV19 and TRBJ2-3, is DGGITQSPKYLFRKEGQNVTLSCEQNLNHDAMYWYRQDPGQGLRLIYYSQIVNDFQKGDIAEGYSVSREKKESFPLTVTSAQKNPTAFYLCASSVSRGLFTDTQYFGPGTRLTVL.

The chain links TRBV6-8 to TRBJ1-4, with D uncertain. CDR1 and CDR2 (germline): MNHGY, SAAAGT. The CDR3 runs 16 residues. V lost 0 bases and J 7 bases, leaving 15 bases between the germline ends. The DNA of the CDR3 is TGTGCCAGCAGTTACTCGGTGGCGGTTTTGGGTGAAAAACTGTTTTTT. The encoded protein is CASSYSVAVLGEKLFF.

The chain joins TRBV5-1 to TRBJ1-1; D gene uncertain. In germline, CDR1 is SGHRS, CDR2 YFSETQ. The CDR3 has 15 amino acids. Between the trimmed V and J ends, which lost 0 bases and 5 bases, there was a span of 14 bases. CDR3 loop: CASSLDGHTVTEAFF. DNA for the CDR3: TGCGCCAGCAGCTTGGATGGCCACACGGTTACTGAAGCTTTCTTT.

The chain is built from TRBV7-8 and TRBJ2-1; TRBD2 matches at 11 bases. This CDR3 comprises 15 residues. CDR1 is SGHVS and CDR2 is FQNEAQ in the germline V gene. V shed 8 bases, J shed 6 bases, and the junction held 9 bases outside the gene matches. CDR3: CASGLAGGPANEQFF. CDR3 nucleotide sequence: TGTGCCAGCGGGTTAGCGGGGGGGCCTGCCAATGAGCAGTTCTTC.

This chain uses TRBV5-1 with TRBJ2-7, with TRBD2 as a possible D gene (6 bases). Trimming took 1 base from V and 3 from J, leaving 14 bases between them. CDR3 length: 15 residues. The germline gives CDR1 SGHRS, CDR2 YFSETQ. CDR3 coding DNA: TGCGCCAGCAGCTTGTTTGGAGGGGAAGTCTACGAGCAGTACTTC. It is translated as CASSLFGGEVYEQYF.

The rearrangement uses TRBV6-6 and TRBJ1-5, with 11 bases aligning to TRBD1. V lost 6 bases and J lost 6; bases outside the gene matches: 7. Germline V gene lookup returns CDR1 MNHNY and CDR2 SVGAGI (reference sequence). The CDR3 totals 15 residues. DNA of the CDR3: TGTGCCAGCAGCCCCGGGACAGGGGGTATTCAGCCCCAGCATTTT. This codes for CASSPGTGGIQPQHF.

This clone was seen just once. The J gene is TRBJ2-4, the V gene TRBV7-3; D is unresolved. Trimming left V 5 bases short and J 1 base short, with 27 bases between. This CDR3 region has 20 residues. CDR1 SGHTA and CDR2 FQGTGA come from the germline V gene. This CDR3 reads CASSQVPRGQRAGAKNIQYF. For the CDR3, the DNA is TGTGCCAGCAGCCAAGTCCCGAGAGGCCAACGAGCAGGCGCCAAAAACATTCAGTACTTC.

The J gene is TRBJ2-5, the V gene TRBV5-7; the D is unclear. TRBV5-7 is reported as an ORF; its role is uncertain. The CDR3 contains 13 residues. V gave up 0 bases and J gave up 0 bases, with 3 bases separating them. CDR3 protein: CASSLDDQETQYF. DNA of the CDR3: TGTGCCAGCAGCTTGGACGACCAAGAGACCCAGTACTTC.